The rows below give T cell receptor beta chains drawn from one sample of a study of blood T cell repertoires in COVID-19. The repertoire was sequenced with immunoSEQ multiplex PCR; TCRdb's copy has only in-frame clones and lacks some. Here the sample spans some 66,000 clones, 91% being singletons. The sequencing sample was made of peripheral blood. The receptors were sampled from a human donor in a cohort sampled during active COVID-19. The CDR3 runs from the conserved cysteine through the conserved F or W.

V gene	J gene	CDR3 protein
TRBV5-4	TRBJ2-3	CASSFLASTDTQYF
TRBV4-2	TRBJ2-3	CASSHGLAGSTDTQYF
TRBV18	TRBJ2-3	CASSPGTSTDTQYF
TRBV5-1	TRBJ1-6	CASSLAGSSYNSPLHF
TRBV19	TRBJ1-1	CASSIGGFIAEAFF
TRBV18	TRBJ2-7	CASSPGVKHNEQYF
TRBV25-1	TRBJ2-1	CASSALAGVVGNEQFF
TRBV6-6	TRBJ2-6	CASRYGSGSGANVLTF
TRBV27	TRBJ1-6	CASSLRGFSYNSPLHF
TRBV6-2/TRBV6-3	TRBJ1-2	CASSYGQAYGYTF
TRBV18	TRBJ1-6	CASSLRDRASPLHF
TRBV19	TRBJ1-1	CASRSVGAGYTEAFF
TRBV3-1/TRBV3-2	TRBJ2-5	CASSQKKDRRYQETQYF
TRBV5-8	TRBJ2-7	CASSRTLNLVSYEQYF
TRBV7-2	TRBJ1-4	CASSPGDTTNEKLFF
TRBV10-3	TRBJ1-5	CAIGESTGGRPRQPQHF
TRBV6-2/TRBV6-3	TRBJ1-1	CASSYQLKTGHTEAFF
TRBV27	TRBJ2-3	CASSLGQGRDTQYF
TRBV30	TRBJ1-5	CAWSGQGLSNQPQHF
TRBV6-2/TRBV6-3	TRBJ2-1	CASSYGAGTAEYNEQFF
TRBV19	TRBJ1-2	CASRDSNYGYTF
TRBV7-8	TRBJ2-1	CASSLVRSSGGDRYNEQFF
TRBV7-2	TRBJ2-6	CASSSGPTTGANVLTF
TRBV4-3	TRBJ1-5	CASSQTDRAQGPQHF
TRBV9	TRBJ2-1	CASSLGQGAYNEQFF
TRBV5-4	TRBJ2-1	CASSLAAVREQFF
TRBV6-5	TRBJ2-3	CASSPSQGSTDTQYF
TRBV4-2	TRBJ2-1	CASSQDPGEADNEQFF
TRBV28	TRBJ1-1	CASNIRDTEAFF
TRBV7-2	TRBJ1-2	CASSFPGKTGGYTF
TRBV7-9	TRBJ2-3	CASSLMGLAETDTQYF
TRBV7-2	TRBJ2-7	CASSPLTSGSGEQYF